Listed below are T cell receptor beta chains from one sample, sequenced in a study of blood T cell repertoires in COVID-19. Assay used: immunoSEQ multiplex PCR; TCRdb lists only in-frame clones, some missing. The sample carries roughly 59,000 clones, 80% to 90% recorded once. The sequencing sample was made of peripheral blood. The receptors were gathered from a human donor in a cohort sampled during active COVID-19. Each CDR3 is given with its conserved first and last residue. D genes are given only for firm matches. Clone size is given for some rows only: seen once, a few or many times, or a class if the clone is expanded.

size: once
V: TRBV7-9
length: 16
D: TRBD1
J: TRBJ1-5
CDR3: CASSRTGVPSNQPQHF
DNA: TGTGCCAGCAGCCGAACAGGGGTTCCTTCGAATCAGCCCCAGCATTTT

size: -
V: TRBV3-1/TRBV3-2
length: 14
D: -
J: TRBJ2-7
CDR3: CASSQNTGPYEQYF
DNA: TGTGCCAGCAGCCAAAACACAGGGCCCTACGAGCAGTACTTC

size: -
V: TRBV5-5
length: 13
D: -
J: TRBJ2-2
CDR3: CASSSQEAGELFF
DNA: TGTGCCAGCAGCTCCCAGGAGGCCGGGGAGCTGTTTTTT

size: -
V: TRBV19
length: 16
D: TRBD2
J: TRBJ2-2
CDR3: CASSIGLAVNTGELFF
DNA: TGTGCCAGTAGTATAGGACTAGCGGTGAACACCGGGGAGCTGTTTTTT

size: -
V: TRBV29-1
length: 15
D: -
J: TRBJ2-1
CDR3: CSVEGSSHSYNEQFF
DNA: TGCAGCGTTGAGGGATCTAGCCATTCCTACAATGAGCAGTTCTTC

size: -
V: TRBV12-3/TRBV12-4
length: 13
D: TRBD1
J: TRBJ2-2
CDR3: CASSKQGTGELFF
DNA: TGTGCCAGCAGTAAACAGGGGACCGGGGAGCTGTTTTTT

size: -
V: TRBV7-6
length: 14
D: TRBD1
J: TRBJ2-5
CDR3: CASSSTGVSQTQYF
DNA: TGTGCCAGCAGTTCGACAGGGGTGAGCCAGACCCAGTACTTC

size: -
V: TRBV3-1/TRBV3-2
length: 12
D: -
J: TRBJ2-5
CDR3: CASSLDQETQYF
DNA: TGTGCCAGCAGCCTCGATCAGGAGACCCAGTACTTC

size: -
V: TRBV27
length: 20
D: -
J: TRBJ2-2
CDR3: CASSLGTGGLRLLPTGELFF
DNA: TGTGCCAGCAGTTTAGGGACGGGGGGCCTTCGGCTACTACCCACCGGGGAGCTGTTTTTT

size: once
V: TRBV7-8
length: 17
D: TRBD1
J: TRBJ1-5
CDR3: CASSSGTGRMSNQPQHF
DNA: TGTGCCAGCAGCTCAGGGACAGGGAGAATGAGCAATCAGCCCCAGCATTTT

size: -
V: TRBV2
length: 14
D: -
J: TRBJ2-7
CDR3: CATTAGSHRYEQYF
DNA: TGTGCCACCACCGCCGGGAGCCATCGCTACGAGCAGTACTTC

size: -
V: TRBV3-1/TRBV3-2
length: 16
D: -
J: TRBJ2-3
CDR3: CASSPASGSSTDTQYF
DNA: TGTGCCAGCAGCCCTGCCAGCGGCTCTAGCACAGATACGCAGTATTTT

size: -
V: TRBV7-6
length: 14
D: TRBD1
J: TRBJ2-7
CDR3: CASSLGQGTYEQYF
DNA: TGTGCCAGCAGCTTAGGACAGGGGACCTACGAGCAGTACTTC

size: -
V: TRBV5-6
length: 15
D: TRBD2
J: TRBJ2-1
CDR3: CASSFAGTSHNEQFF
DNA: TGTGCCAGCAGCTTTGCCGGGACTAGCCACAATGAGCAGTTCTTC

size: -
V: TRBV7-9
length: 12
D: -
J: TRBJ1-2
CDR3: CASSPENYGYTF
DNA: TGTGCCAGCAGCCCGGAGAACTATGGCTACACCTTC

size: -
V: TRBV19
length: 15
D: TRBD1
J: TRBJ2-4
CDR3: CASSEDHRGENIQYF
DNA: TGTGCCAGTAGCGAAGACCACAGGGGTGAAAACATTCAGTACTTC